This is a list of T cell receptor beta chains from one sample in a study of blood T cell repertoires in COVID-19. Repertoires were generated with immunoSEQ multiplex PCR, while TCRdb's copy carries only in-frame clones and drops some. The sample comprises fewer than 400,000 clones, nearly 90% of which are singletons, and 1.5% to 2% rests with the top ten. The source material was PBMCs or T cells enriched from blood (not recorded which). The receptor source for this set is a woman in her thirties who had recovered from COVID-19. CDR3s include the opening cysteine and the closing phenylalanine or tryptophan. The order of the fields is clone size, CDR3 length, V gene, D gene, J gene, CDR3 protein, CDR3 DNA. D genes are given only for firm matches. Clone size appears in some rows only: once, few, many, or a class for an expanded clone.

clone_size: .
cdr3_length: 13
v_call: TRBV10-3
d_call: .
j_call: TRBJ1-3
cdr3_aa: CASRDRDGNTIYF
cdr3_nt: TGTGCCAGCAGGGATCGGGATGGAAACACCATATATTTT

clone_size: .
cdr3_length: 12
v_call: TRBV30
d_call: TRBD2
j_call: TRBJ2-1
cdr3_aa: CAWTQSGRLQFF
cdr3_nt: TGTGCCTGGACCCAGAGCGGGAGGTTGCAGTTCTTC

clone_size: .
cdr3_length: 15
v_call: TRBV19
d_call: TRBD1
j_call: TRBJ2-1
cdr3_aa: CASNPLGQGADEQFF
cdr3_nt: TGTGCCAGTAACCCTTTGGGACAGGGGGCCGATGAGCAGTTCTTC

clone_size: .
cdr3_length: 15
v_call: TRBV6-5
d_call: .
j_call: TRBJ2-7
cdr3_aa: CASSYSSTGRSEQYF
cdr3_nt: TGTGCCAGCAGTTACTCGAGTACGGGGAGGTCCGAGCAGTACTTC

clone_size: .
cdr3_length: 15
v_call: TRBV4-2
d_call: TRBD1
j_call: TRBJ1-1
cdr3_aa: CASSQKQGMNTEAFF
cdr3_nt: TGTGCCAGCAGCCAGAAACAGGGGATGAACACTGAAGCTTTCTTT

clone_size: .
cdr3_length: 14
v_call: TRBV25-1
d_call: .
j_call: TRBJ1-4
cdr3_aa: CASNRQGANEKLFF
cdr3_nt: TGTGCCAGCAATAGACAAGGGGCTAATGAAAAACTGTTTTTT

clone_size: .
cdr3_length: 15
v_call: TRBV2
d_call: .
j_call: TRBJ1-6
cdr3_aa: CASQIEGSYNSPLHF
cdr3_nt: TGTGCCAGCCAAATCGAGGGCTCCTATAATTCACCCCTCCACTTT

clone_size: .
cdr3_length: 14
v_call: TRBV11-1
d_call: .
j_call: TRBJ1-4
cdr3_aa: CASSQETAPEKLFF
cdr3_nt: TGTGCCAGCAGCCAAGAGACAGCACCCGAAAAACTGTTTTTT

clone_size: .
cdr3_length: 15
v_call: TRBV6-5
d_call: .
j_call: TRBJ1-4
cdr3_aa: CASSRLDRYNEKLFF
cdr3_nt: TGTGCCAGCAGCCGCCTAGACAGATATAATGAAAAACTGTTTTTT

clone_size: .
cdr3_length: 12
v_call: TRBV7-6
d_call: .
j_call: TRBJ1-1
cdr3_aa: CASSLENSEAFF
cdr3_nt: TGTGCCAGCAGCTTAGAGAACAGCGAAGCTTTCTTT

clone_size: .
cdr3_length: 14
v_call: TRBV2
d_call: .
j_call: TRBJ1-5
cdr3_aa: CASSAEVFGQPQHF
cdr3_nt: TGTGCCAGCAGTGCGGAGGTTTTCGGGCAGCCCCAGCATTTT

clone_size: .
cdr3_length: 14
v_call: TRBV2
d_call: TRBD2
j_call: TRBJ2-1
cdr3_aa: CASTGTSSYNEQFF
cdr3_nt: TGTGCCAGCACTGGGACTAGCTCCTACAATGAGCAGTTCTTC

clone_size: .
cdr3_length: 15
v_call: TRBV28
d_call: .
j_call: TRBJ1-1
cdr3_aa: CASSRLWQPSTEAFF
cdr3_nt: TGTGCCAGCAGCCGACTCTGGCAGCCGTCGACTGAAGCTTTCTTT

clone_size: once
cdr3_length: 14
v_call: TRBV3-1/TRBV3-2
d_call: .
j_call: TRBJ2-5
cdr3_aa: CASSQGHSQETQYF
cdr3_nt: TGTGCCAGCAGCCAAGGACACTCCCAAGAGACCCAGTACTTC

clone_size: .
cdr3_length: 18
v_call: TRBV5-1
d_call: TRBD1
j_call: TRBJ2-2
cdr3_aa: CASSFGQGTGLRTGELFF
cdr3_nt: TGCGCCAGCAGCTTCGGACAGGGGACCGGCTTGAGAACCGGGGAGCTGTTTTTT

clone_size: .
cdr3_length: 15
v_call: TRBV6-5
d_call: .
j_call: TRBJ1-6
cdr3_aa: CASSSEAGGSSPLHF
cdr3_nt: TGTGCCAGCTCTTCGGAGGCAGGAGGTTCTTCACCCCTCCACTTT

clone_size: .
cdr3_length: 14
v_call: TRBV7-2
d_call: .
j_call: TRBJ2-7
cdr3_aa: CASSFYKPSYEQYF
cdr3_nt: TGTGCCAGCAGCTTTTATAAGCCTTCCTACGAGCAGTACTTC

clone_size: .
cdr3_length: 18
v_call: TRBV5-1
d_call: TRBD1
j_call: TRBJ1-6
cdr3_aa: CASSGGQGGSSYNSPLHF
cdr3_nt: TGCGCCAGCAGCGGGGGACAGGGGGGAAGCTCCTATAATTCACCCCTCCACTTT

clone_size: .
cdr3_length: 14
v_call: TRBV28
d_call: TRBD1
j_call: TRBJ1-2
cdr3_aa: CASSPGQGTGGYTF
cdr3_nt: TGTGCCAGCAGCCCTGGACAGGGGACGGGTGGCTACACCTTC

clone_size: .
cdr3_length: 19
v_call: TRBV4-1
d_call: TRBD2
j_call: TRBJ2-3
cdr3_aa: CASSQDDPRLAGTTDTQYF
cdr3_nt: TGCGCCAGCAGCCAAGATGATCCCCGGCTAGCGGGGACTACAGATACGCAGTATTTT

clone_size: .
cdr3_length: 16
v_call: TRBV15
d_call: TRBD2
j_call: TRBJ2-3
cdr3_aa: CATSSRTSGGKDTQYF
cdr3_nt: TGTGCCACCAGCTCCCGGACTAGCGGGGGGAAAGATACGCAGTATTTT

clone_size: .
cdr3_length: 15
v_call: TRBV5-6
d_call: TRBD2
j_call: TRBJ2-1
cdr3_aa: CASSLVGTSINEQFF
cdr3_nt: TGTGCCAGCAGCCTGGTCGGGACTAGCATCAATGAGCAGTTCTTC

clone_size: .
cdr3_length: 14
v_call: TRBV2
d_call: TRBD1
j_call: TRBJ1-1
cdr3_aa: CASSARGWFTEAFF
cdr3_nt: TGTGCCAGCAGTGCCAGGGGGTGGTTCACTGAAGCTTTCTTT

clone_size: .
cdr3_length: 11
v_call: TRBV29-1
d_call: .
j_call: TRBJ1-1
cdr3_aa: CSVDRGTEAFF
cdr3_nt: TGCAGCGTTGACAGGGGCACTGAAGCTTTCTTT

clone_size: .
cdr3_length: 13
v_call: TRBV6-6
d_call: .
j_call: TRBJ2-5
cdr3_aa: CASSGTGRETQYF
cdr3_nt: TGTGCCAGCAGTGGAACAGGACGGGAGACCCAGTACTTC

clone_size: .
cdr3_length: 14
v_call: TRBV19
d_call: .
j_call: TRBJ1-2
cdr3_aa: CASSARTVTYGYTF
cdr3_nt: TGTGCCAGTAGTGCACGGACAGTTACTTATGGCTACACCTTC

clone_size: .
cdr3_length: 17
v_call: TRBV18
d_call: TRBD2
j_call: TRBJ2-2
cdr3_aa: CASSPRVLAGAPGELFF
cdr3_nt: TGTGCCAGCTCACCCCGGGTCCTAGCGGGAGCCCCCGGGGAGCTGTTTTTT

clone_size: .
cdr3_length: 16
v_call: TRBV4-1
d_call: TRBD1
j_call: TRBJ1-1
cdr3_aa: CASSLTPRGRGTEAFF
cdr3_nt: TGCGCCAGCAGCCTCACCCCCAGAGGCAGGGGGACTGAAGCTTTCTTT

clone_size: .
cdr3_length: 15
v_call: TRBV11-1
d_call: .
j_call: TRBJ1-1
cdr3_aa: CASSSYQGENTEAFF
cdr3_nt: TGTGCCAGCAGCTCTTATCAGGGTGAGAACACTGAAGCTTTCTTT

clone_size: once
cdr3_length: 13
v_call: TRBV19
d_call: .
j_call: TRBJ1-1
cdr3_aa: CARPPGGNTEAFF
cdr3_nt: TGTGCCAGGCCTCCCGGGGGGAACACTGAAGCTTTCTTT

clone_size: .
cdr3_length: 14
v_call: TRBV9
d_call: .
j_call: TRBJ1-2
cdr3_aa: CASSPFEREYGYTF
cdr3_nt: TGTGCCAGCAGTCCCTTCGAGAGAGAATATGGCTACACCTTC

clone_size: few
cdr3_length: 14
v_call: TRBV5-1
d_call: .
j_call: TRBJ2-2
cdr3_aa: CASSTTVITGELFF
cdr3_nt: TGCGCCAGCAGCACGACAGTAATCACCGGGGAGCTGTTTTTT

clone_size: .
cdr3_length: 14
v_call: TRBV27
d_call: .
j_call: TRBJ1-5
cdr3_aa: CASSAGDSNQPQHF
cdr3_nt: TGTGCCAGCAGTGCAGGGGATAGCAATCAGCCCCAGCATTTT

clone_size: .
cdr3_length: 12
v_call: TRBV9
d_call: .
j_call: TRBJ1-2
cdr3_aa: CASSRQGLGYTF
cdr3_nt: TGTGCCAGCAGCCGCCAGGGGCTCGGCTACACCTTC

clone_size: .
cdr3_length: 15
v_call: TRBV5-5
d_call: .
j_call: TRBJ1-6
cdr3_aa: CASSLEFRGGTPLHF
cdr3_nt: TGTGCCAGCAGCTTGGAGTTTCGGGGAGGTACACCCCTCCACTTT

clone_size: .
cdr3_length: 13
v_call: TRBV30
d_call: .
j_call: TRBJ1-2
cdr3_aa: CAWSVVGSYGYTF
cdr3_nt: TGTGCCTGGAGTGTTGTGGGCTCGTATGGCTACACCTTC

clone_size: .
cdr3_length: 14
v_call: TRBV5-4
d_call: .
j_call: TRBJ1-4
cdr3_aa: CASSLVGQPEKLFF
cdr3_nt: TGTGCCAGCAGCTTGGTGGGACAACCCGAAAAACTGTTTTTT